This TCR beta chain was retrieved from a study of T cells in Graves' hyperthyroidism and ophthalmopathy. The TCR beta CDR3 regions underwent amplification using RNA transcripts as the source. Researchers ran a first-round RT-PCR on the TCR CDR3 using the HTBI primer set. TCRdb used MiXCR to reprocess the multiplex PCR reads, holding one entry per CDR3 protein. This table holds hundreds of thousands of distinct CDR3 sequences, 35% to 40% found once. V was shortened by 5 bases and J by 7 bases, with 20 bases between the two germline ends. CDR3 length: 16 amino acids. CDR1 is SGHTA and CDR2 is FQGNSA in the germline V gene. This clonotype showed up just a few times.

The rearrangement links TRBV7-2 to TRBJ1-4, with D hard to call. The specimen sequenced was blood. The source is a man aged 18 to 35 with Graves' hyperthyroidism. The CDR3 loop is CASSQVGRAMGEKLFF. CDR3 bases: TGTGCCAGCAGCCAAGTCGGACGGGCAATGGGTGAAAAACTGTTTTTT. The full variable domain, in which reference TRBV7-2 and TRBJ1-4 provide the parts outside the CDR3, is GAGVSQSPSNKVTEKGKDVELRCDPISGHTALYWYRQSLGQGLEFLIYFQGNSAPDKSGLPSDRFSAERTGGSVSTLTIQRTQQEDSAVYLCASSQVGRAMGEKLFFGSGTQLSVL.